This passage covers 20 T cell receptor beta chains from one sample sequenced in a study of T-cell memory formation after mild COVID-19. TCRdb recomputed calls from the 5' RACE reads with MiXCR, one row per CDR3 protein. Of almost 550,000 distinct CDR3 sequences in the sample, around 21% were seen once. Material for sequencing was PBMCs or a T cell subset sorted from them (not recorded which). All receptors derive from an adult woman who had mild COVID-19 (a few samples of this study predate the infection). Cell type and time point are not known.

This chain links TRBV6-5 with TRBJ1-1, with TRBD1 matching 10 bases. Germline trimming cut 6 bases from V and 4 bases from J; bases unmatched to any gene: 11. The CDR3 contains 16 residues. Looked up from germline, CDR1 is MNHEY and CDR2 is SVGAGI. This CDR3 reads CASSWRLRDRGTEAFF. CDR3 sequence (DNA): TGTGCCAGCAGCTGGCGTCTCCGGGACAGGGGCACTGAAGCTTTCTTT.

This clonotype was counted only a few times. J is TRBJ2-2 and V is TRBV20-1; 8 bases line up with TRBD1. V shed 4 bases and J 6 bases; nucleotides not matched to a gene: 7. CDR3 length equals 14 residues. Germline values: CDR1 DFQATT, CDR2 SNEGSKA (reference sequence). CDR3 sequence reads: CSATGGANPGELFF. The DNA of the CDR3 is TGCAGTGCTACAGGGGGCGCTAACCCCGGGGAGCTGTTTTTT.

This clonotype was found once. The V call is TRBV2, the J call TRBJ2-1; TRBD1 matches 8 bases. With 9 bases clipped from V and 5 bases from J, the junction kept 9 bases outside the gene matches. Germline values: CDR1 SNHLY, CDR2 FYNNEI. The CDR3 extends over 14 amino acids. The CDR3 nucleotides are TGTGCCAGTGCCCGGGACAGGCCCAACAATGAGCAGTTCTTC. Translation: CASARDRPNNEQFF.

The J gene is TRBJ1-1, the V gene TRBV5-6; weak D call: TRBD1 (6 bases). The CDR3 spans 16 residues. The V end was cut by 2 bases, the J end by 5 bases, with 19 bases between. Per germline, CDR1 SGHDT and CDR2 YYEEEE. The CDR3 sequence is CASSLSGVPRGTEAFF. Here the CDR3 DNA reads TGTGCCAGCAGCTTATCAGGGGTCCCTCGGGGAACTGAAGCTTTCTTT.

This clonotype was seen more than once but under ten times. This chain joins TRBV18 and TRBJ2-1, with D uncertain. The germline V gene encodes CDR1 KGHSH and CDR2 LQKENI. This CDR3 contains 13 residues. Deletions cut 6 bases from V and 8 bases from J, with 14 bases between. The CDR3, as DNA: TGTGCCAGCTCTCTCCGGTCGGCCGATGAGCAGTTCTTC. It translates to CASSLRSADEQFF.

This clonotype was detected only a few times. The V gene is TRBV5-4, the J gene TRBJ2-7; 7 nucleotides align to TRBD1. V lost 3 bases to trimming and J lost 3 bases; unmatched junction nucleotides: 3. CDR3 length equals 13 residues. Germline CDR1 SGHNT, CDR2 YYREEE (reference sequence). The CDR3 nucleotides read TGTGCCAGCAGCTCGGGACAGAACTACGAGCAGTACTTC. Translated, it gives CASSSGQNYEQYF.

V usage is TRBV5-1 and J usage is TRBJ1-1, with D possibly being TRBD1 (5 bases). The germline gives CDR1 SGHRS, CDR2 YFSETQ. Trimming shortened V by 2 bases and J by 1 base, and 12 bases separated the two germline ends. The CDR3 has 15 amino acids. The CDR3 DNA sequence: TGCGCCAGCAGCTTCAGGGATTCGGGGAACACTGAAGCTTTCTTT. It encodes CASSFRDSGNTEAFF.

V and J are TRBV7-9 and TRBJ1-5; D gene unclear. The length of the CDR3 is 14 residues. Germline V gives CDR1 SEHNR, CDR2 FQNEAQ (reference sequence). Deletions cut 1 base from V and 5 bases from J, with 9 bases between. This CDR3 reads CASSLGEGDQPQHF. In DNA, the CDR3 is TGTGCCAGCAGCTTAGGGGAGGGTGATCAGCCCCAGCATTTT.

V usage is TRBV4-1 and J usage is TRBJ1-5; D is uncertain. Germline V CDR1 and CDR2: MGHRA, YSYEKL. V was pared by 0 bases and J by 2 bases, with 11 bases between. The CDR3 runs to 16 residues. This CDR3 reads CASSQDWGRGNQPQHF. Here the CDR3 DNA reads TGCGCCAGCAGCCAAGATTGGGGAAGAGGCAATCAGCCCCAGCATTTT.

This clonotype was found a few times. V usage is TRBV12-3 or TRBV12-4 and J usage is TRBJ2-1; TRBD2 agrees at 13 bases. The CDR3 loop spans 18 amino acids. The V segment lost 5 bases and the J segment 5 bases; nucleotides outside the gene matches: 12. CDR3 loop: CASSPRRGLAGSNNEQFF. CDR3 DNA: TGTGCCAGCAGTCCCAGACGGGGACTAGCGGGAAGCAACAATGAGCAGTTCTTC.

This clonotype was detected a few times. CDR3 DNA sequence: TGTGCCAGCAGGCCTACACTCGGGACTAGCGGTAGCTACGAGCAGTACTTC. This encodes CASRPTLGTSGSYEQYF. This chain connects TRBV6-5 to TRBJ2-7, with 11 bases lining up with TRBD2. Germline CDR1 and CDR2: MNHEY and SVGAGI. This CDR3 is built from 17 residues. Trimming removed 6 bases from V and 3 bases from J; junction bases left unmatched: 13.

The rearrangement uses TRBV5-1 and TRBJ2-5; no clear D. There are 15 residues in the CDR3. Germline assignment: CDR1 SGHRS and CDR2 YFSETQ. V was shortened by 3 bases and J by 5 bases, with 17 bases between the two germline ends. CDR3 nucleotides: TGCGCCAGCAGCTCGATCAGTGGGGTGGTCGAGACCCAGTACTTC. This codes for CASSSISGVVETQYF.

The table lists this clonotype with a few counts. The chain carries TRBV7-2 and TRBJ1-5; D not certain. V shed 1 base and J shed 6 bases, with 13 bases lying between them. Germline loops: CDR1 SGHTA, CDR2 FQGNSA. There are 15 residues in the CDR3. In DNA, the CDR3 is TGTGCCAGCAGCTTAGACCCAGTCGGTTTTCAGCCCCAGCATTTT. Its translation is CASSLDPVGFQPQHF. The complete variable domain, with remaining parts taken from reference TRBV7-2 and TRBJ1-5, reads GAGVSQSPSNKVTEKGKDVELRCDPISGHTALYWYRQSLGQGLEFLIYFQGNSAPDKSGLPSDRFSAERTGGSVSTLTIQRTQQEDSAVYLCASSLDPVGFQPQHFGDGTRLSIL.

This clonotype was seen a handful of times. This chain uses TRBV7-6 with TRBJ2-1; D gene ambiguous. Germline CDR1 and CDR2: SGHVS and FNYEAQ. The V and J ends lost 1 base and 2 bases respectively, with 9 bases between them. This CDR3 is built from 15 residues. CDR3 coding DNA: TGTGCCAGCAGCTTAGTGTCAAGCGCCTACAATGAGCAGTTCTTC. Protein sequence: CASSLVSSAYNEQFF. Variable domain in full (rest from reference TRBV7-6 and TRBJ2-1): GAGVSQSPRYKVTKRGQDVALRCDPISGHVSLYWYRQALGQGPEFLTYFNYEAQQDKSGLPNDRFSAERPEGSISTLTIQRTEQRDSAMYRCASSLVSSAYNEQFFGPGTRLTVL.

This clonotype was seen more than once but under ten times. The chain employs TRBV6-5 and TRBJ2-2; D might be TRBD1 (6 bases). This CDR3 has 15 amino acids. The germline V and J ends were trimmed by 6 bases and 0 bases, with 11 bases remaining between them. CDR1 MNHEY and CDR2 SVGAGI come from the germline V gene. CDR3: CASSSGTSNTGELFF. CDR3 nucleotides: TGTGCCAGCAGCTCCGGGACATCGAACACCGGGGAGCTGTTTTTT.

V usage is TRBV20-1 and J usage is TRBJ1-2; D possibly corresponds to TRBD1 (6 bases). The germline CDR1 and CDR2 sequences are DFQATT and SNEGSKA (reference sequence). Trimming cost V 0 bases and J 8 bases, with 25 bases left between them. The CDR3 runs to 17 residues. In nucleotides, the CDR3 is TGCAGTGCTAGAGATCTAAGGGGCCAGGGGACGTCTCGCGGCTACACCTTC. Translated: CSARDLRGQGTSRGYTF.

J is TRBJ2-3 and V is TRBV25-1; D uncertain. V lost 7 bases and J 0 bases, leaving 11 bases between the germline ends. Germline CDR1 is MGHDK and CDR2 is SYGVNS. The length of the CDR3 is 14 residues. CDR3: CASIPNLSTDTQYF. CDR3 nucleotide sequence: TGTGCCAGCATCCCCAACCTAAGCACAGATACGCAGTATTTT.

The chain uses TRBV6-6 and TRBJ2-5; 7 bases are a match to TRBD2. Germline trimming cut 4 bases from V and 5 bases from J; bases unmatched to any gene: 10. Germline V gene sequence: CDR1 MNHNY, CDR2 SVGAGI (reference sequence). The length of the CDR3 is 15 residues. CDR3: CASSSTSVGIETQYF. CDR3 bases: TGTGCCAGCAGTTCTACTAGCGTGGGAATTGAGACCCAGTACTTC.

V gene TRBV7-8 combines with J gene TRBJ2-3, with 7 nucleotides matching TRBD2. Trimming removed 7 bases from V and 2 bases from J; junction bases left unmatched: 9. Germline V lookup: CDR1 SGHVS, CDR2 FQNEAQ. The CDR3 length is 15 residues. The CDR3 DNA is TGTGCCAGCACCCAGAGCGGGGCCTTCACAGATACGCAGTATTTT. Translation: CASTQSGAFTDTQYF.

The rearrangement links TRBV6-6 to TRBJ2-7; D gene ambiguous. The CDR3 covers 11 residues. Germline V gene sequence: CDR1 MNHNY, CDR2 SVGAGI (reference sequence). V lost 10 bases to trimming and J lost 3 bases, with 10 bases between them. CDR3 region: CATGTDYEQYV. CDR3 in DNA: TGTGCCACCGGTACGGACTACGAGCAGTACGTC.